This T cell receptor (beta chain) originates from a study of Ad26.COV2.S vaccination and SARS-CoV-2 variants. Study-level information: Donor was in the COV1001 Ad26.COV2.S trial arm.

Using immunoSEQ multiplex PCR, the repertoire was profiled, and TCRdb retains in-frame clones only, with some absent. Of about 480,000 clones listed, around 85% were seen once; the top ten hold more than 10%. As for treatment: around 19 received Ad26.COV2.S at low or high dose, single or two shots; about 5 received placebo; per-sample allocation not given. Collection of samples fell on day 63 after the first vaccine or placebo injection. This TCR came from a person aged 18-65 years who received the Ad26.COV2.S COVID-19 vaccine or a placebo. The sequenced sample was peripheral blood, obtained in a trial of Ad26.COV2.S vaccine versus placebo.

CDR3 DNA: TGTGCCACAGGGACAGGGGGGGAGACCCAGTACTTC. This translates into CATGTGGETQYF. The chain combines TRBV10-3 with TRBJ2-5; 11 bases agree with TRBD1. The length of the CDR3 is 12 residues. Germline V gene data show CDR1 as ENHRY and CDR2 as SYGVKD. Trimming cost V 10 bases and J 5 bases; bases outside gene matches: 3.